The next 25 T cell receptor beta chains were all read from a single sample in a study of cytomegalovirus exposure and HLA in healthy donors. PCR used 60 Vbeta primers and 13 Jbeta primers. Profiling relied on immunoSEQ multiplex PCR, and the TCRdb table lists in-frame clones only, not all of them. This sample has 150,000 to 200,000 clones; around 81% occur once, and the top ten carry around 2%. Sequenced material: PBMCs. These receptors all stem from a woman aged 18-35 years in good health and CMV-seropositive.

The V and J genes are TRBV19 and TRBJ2-7, with D possibly TRBD1 on 5 matching bases. The CDR3 sequence is 12 residues long. V dropped 5 bases and J dropped 4 bases, with 9 bases sitting between them. Germline loops: CDR1 LNHDA, CDR2 SQIVND (reference sequence). The CDR3 DNA reads TGTGCCAGTAGTCCAGGGAATTACGAGCAGTACTTC. Its protein product is CASSPGNYEQYF.

Worth noting for this clone: In the same sample, other DNA sequences code for this CDR3. This rearrangement joins TRBV30 to TRBJ1-6; the D is unclear. V shed 2 bases and J shed 7 bases, with 9 bases lying between them. The CDR3 loop spans 13 amino acids. Per the germline V gene, CDR1 is GTSNPN and CDR2 is SVGIG (reference sequence). Here the CDR3 DNA reads TGTGCCTGGAGTCGACAAGGAAATTCACCCCTCCACTTT. Its protein is CAWSRQGNSPLHF.

The rearrangement links TRBV15 to TRBJ2-6, with a tentative D call TRBD2 (5 bases). The CDR3 covers 15 residues. Germline-derived CDR1 and CDR2 are LNHNV and YYDKDF (reference sequence). Between the trimmed V and J ends, which lost 5 bases and 3 bases, there was a span of 11 bases. CDR3 nucleotide sequence: TGTGCCACCAGCGCAACTAGTGATGGGGCCAACGTCCTGACTTTC. Its translation is CATSATSDGANVLTF.

This clone has just one count. This rearrangement joins TRBV28 to TRBJ2-3; D gene ambiguous. CDR3 length equals 15 residues. CDR1 MDHEN and CDR2 SYDVKM come from the germline V gene. V lost 1 base and J lost 1, with 9 bases in between. CDR3 bases: TGTGCCAGCAGTTTATCTCTACCCCGCACAGATACGCAGTATTTT. This codes for CASSLSLPRTDTQYF.

This chain joins TRBV7-3 and TRBJ1-1; no clear D gene. Germline V gives CDR1 SGHTA, CDR2 FQGTGA. Deletions cut 3 bases from V and 2 bases from J, with 10 bases between. CDR3 size: 14 residues. CDR3 nucleotide sequence: TGTGCCAGCAGCTTGTTGGCGGCAAACACTGAAGCTTTCTTT. It is translated as CASSLLAANTEAFF.

Here the CDR3 DNA reads TGTGCCAGCAGCCGTCACAGGGGCGGGCAAGAGACCCAGTACTTC. Residues: CASSRHRGGQETQYF. The genes are TRBV7-9 and TRBJ2-5, with 7 bases identical to TRBD1. The V gene's germline CDR1 is SEHNR and CDR2 FQNEAQ (reference sequence). This CDR3 has 15 residues. V lost 5 bases to trimming and J lost 2 bases; unmatched junction nucleotides: 8.

The V and J genes are TRBV15 and TRBJ2-1; D perhaps matches TRBD2 (6 bases). Germline lookup yields CDR1 LNHNV and CDR2 YYDKDF (reference sequence). The CDR3 loop spans 12 amino acids. Trimming shortened V by 5 bases and J by 9 bases, and 11 bases separated the two germline ends. CDR3 in DNA: TGTGCCACCAGCGGGGGGAGGAGTGAGCAGTTCTTC. Encoded protein: CATSGGRSEQFF.

Only a few counts were recorded for this clone. The chain combines TRBV5-4 with TRBJ1-6; TRBD1 matches 7 bases. CDR1 is SGHNT, CDR2 YYREEE, per germline (reference sequence). After removal of 4 bases from V and 8 bases from J, the junction contained 15 bases not matched to a gene. The CDR3 spans 17 residues. The DNA for the CDR3 is TGTGCCAGCAGCCCGGCCGGCCAGGGGGGAGTGGATTCACCCCTCCACTTT. Its protein is CASSPAGQGGVDSPLHF.

The chain recombines TRBV25-1 with TRBJ2-5, with 9 bases fitting TRBD1. Trimming removed 1 base from V and 4 bases from J; junction bases left unmatched: 10. The germline gives CDR1 MGHDK, CDR2 SYGVNS. CDR3 length equals 17 residues. CDR3 loop: CASSEFRTGVIGETQYF. The CDR3 DNA follows: TGTGCCAGCAGTGAATTTAGGACAGGGGTAATAGGAGAGACCCAGTACTTC.

The V and J genes are TRBV7-6 and TRBJ2-1, with TRBD2 matching 13 bases. The J segment lost 9 bases and the V segment lost 1 base, leaving 15 bases of the junction unmatched. This CDR3 comprises 19 residues. Germline CDR1 SGHVS, CDR2 FNYEAQ. CDR3 nucleotides: TGTGCCAGCAGCTTAGACCCGGGACTAGCGGGACGGGGGGTAGGTGAGCAGTTCTTC. This encodes CASSLDPGLAGRGVGEQFF.

J is TRBJ1-1 and V is TRBV29-1; 9 positions match TRBD1. The ends lost 2 bases at V and 6 bases at J; junction bases unmatched: 4. Looked up from germline, CDR1 is SQVTM and CDR2 is ANQGSEA. The CDR3 is made up of 13 amino acids. The CDR3 nucleotides read TGCAGCGTTGAACAGGACAGGGGCGCTGAAGCTTTCTTT. This encodes CSVEQDRGAEAFF.

The genes are TRBV2 and TRBJ1-1; possible D gene TRBD1, 6 bases. The germline gives CDR1 SNHLY, CDR2 FYNNEI. This CDR3 is built from 13 residues. The V gene lost 6 bases and the J gene lost 4 bases, with 12 bases spanning the gap. The chain's CDR3 is CASRVQGGTEAFF. As DNA, the CDR3 is TGTGCCAGCAGAGTACAGGGTGGCACTGAAGCTTTCTTT. Full variable domain (remainder filled in from reference TRBV2 and TRBJ1-1): EPEVTQTPSHQVTQMGQEVILRCVPISNHLYFYWYRQILGQKVEFLVSFYNNEISEKSEIFDDQFSVERPDGSNFTLKIRSTKLEDSAMYFCASRVQGGTEAFFGQGTRLTVV.

V gene TRBV19 combines with J gene TRBJ2-1, with 11 bases fitting TRBD2. Looked up from germline, CDR1 is LNHDA and CDR2 is SQIVND (reference sequence). The V gene end was trimmed by 1 base and the J gene end by 4 bases; junction bases not matched to a gene: 3. The CDR3 runs to 16 residues. The CDR3 nucleotides read TGTGCCAGTAGTATAGTAGCGGGGGGGTCATACAATGAGCAGTTCTTC. As protein: CASSIVAGGSYNEQFF.

The V and J genes are TRBV5-1 and TRBJ2-7; D might be TRBD1 (6 bases). CDR1 and CDR2 (germline): SGHRS, YFSETQ. The CDR3 consists of 14 residues. V lost 2 bases and J lost 0, with 9 bases in between. In DNA form, the CDR3 reads TGCGCCAGCAGCTTTTCGGACAGCTCCTACGAGCAGTACTTC. It yields the protein CASSFSDSSYEQYF.

The chain combines TRBV6-1 with TRBJ1-2; no definite D call. The V gene's germline CDR1 is MNHNS and CDR2 SASEGT. Trimming pared 0 bases from V and 4 bases from J, leaving 12 bases between. The CDR3 is 15 amino acids. DNA of the CDR3: TGTGCCAGCAGTGAAGCGCTCGGGAGGGTCTATGGCTACACCTTC. Residues: CASSEALGRVYGYTF.

This clone has only a few counts. V is TRBV6-1 and J is TRBJ2-3; 11 nucleotides match TRBD2. The germline CDR1 and CDR2 sequences are MNHNS and SASEGT. This CDR3 contains 17 residues. V gave up 0 bases and J gave up 5 bases; unmatched junction bases: 7. DNA for the CDR3: TGTGCCAGCAGTGAAGCGGTAGCGGGGGGGCCCGGAGATACGCAGTATTTT. Amino acids: CASSEAVAGGPGDTQYF.

In this sample, this clone turned up once. The chain has TRBV4-1 and TRBJ1-2, with D tentatively TRBD1 (5 bases). Trimming stripped 0 bases from V and 5 bases from J, with 19 bases between. The germline CDR1 and CDR2 sequences are MGHRA and YSYEKL. The CDR3 is 17 residues long. The CDR3: CASSQEVRQTAYYGYTF. CDR3 nucleotides: TGCGCCAGCAGCCAAGAGGTCCGCCAGACAGCGTATTATGGCTACACCTTC.

Turning to this clone: Compared with germline, one end of the junction differs, possibly owing to a read error. This sequence joins TRBV5-6 and TRBJ2-1; D is undetermined. The CDR3 sequence is 11 residues long. Germline V gives CDR1 SGHDT, CDR2 YYEEEE. CDR3 protein: CASSSSNEQFF. CDR3 nucleotides: TGTGCCAGCAGCTCCTCCAATGAGCAGTTCTTC.

As regards this clone: A read error may produce the germline difference seen at one junction end. The rearrangement joins TRBV27 to TRBJ2-4; D is possibly TRBD2 (5 bases). Germline lookup yields CDR1 MNHEY and CDR2 SMNVEV (reference sequence). The CDR3 length is 17 residues. The CDR3 bases are TGTGCCAGCAGTTTAGGTTTCGGGATATCGGCCAAAAACAGTCAGTACTTC. Encoded protein: CASSLGFGISAKNSQYF.

This clone was seen more than once but under ten times. The chain links TRBV30 to TRBJ2-3, with D uncertain. V was clipped by 3 bases and J by 2 bases, with 6 bases between them. CDR1 and CDR2 from the germline V gene are GTSNPN and SVGIG (reference sequence). CDR3 length: 12 amino acids. The CDR3 here is CAWRRVTDTQYF. The DNA of the CDR3 is TGTGCCTGGAGAAGAGTCACAGATACGCAGTATTTT.

This rearrangement joins TRBV6-5 to TRBJ1-5, with D possibly TRBD1 on 5 matching bases. The CDR3 contains 15 residues. Between the trimmed V and J ends, which lost 5 bases and 4 bases, there was a span of 15 bases. Per germline, CDR1 MNHEY and CDR2 SVGAGI. CDR3 protein: CASSLGGGRNQPQHF. CDR3 DNA sequence: TGTGCCAGCAGTCTGGGCGGGGGTCGAAATCAGCCCCAGCATTTT.

This chain uses TRBV5-1 with TRBJ2-5; D is undetermined. TRBJ2-7 explains the end of the DNA better; the J call may be wrong. This CDR3 spans 13 amino acids. Germline CDR1 reads SGHRS; CDR2 reads YFSETQ. The CDR3 nucleotides are TGCGCCAGCAGCTACGATTTCACCTACGAGCAGTACTTC. It encodes CASSYDFTYEQYF.

The chain combines TRBV5-1 with TRBJ2-5; D possibly corresponds to TRBD2 (6 bases). This CDR3 is 12 amino acids long. Germline lookup yields CDR1 SGHRS and CDR2 YFSETQ. Trimming stripped 4 bases from V and 5 bases from J, with 9 bases between. The CDR3 DNA follows: TGCGCCAGCAGCCGCGGGGTGGAGACCCAGTACTTC. This sequence encodes CASSRGVETQYF.

V gene TRBV2 combines with J gene TRBJ1-1; 9 positions agree with TRBD1. Trimming took 5 bases from V and 1 from J; bases not matched to a gene: 8. Germline-derived CDR1 and CDR2 are SNHLY and FYNNEI. This CDR3 has 16 amino acids. CDR3 sequence: CASSPTGTGPNTEAFF. The CDR3 DNA reads TGTGCCAGCAGTCCAACCGGGACAGGGCCGAACACTGAAGCTTTCTTT.

The genes are TRBV19 and TRBJ2-1; possibly TRBD1 for D (5 bases). From germline, CDR1 is LNHDA and CDR2 SQIVND (reference sequence). Trimming cost V 5 bases and J 10 bases, with 15 bases left between them. CDR3 length: 13 amino acids. CDR3 DNA: TGTGCCAGTAGTTCTTACCCCTCAGGGGAGCAGTTCTTC. Translated, it gives CASSSYPSGEQFF.